This TCR beta chain was captured by sequencing in a study of blood T cells in healthy people across ages. Germline CDR1 is DFQATT and CDR2 is SNEGSKA (reference sequence). The trim removed 4 bases at V and 4 bases at J, leaving 11 bases unmatched. The CDR3 has 16 amino acids. At least 7 million PBMCs were isolated per sample. A second PCR, run for 7 to 11 cycles, used a sample-barcoded 5' primer plus a J-beta primer mix. Each cDNA molecule was tagged by a template-switch adaptor that had 12 random nucleotides. CDR3-containing paired-end reads numbered at least 2.5 million in each sample. TCRdb itself ran the 5' RACE reads through MiXCR, one entry per CDR3 protein. The data hold 1.5 million to 1.9 million distinct CDR3 sequences, with roughly 43% observed a single time.

The TCR was taken from a woman between 18 and 29 years old in good health. The V call is TRBV20-1, the J call TRBJ2-1; 9 nucleotides line up with TRBD2. The sequencing sample was made of blood. This CDR3 is CSANPLAGELYNEQFF. CDR3 nucleotides: TGCAGTGCTAACCCCTTAGCGGGAGAGCTGTACAATGAGCAGTTCTTC.